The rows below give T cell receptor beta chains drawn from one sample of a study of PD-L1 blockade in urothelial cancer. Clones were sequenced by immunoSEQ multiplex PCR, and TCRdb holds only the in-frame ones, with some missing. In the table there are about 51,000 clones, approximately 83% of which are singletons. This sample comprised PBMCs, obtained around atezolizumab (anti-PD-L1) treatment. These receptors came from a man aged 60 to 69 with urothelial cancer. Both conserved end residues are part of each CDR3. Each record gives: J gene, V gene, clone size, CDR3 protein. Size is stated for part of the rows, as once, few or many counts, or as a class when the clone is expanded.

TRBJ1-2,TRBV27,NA,CASSLTRLPTHGYTF
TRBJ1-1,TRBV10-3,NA,CAISESSRNTEAFF
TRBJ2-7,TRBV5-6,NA,CASSSWASGFHPYEQYF
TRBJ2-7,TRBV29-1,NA,CSGGQDAYEQYF
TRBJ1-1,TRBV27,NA,CASSFSPYLMNTEAFF
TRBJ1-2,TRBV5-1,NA,CASTQPGQGRGGYTF
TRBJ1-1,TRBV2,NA,CASSDQGRHTEAFF
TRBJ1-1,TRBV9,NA,CASSPGGGMATEAFF
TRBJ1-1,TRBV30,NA,CAWRKEDRGVEAFF
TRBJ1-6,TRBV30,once,CAWRHTGVKLGSYNSPLHF
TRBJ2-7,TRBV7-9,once,CASSPRGTYSYEQYF
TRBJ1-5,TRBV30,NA,CAWSTGQAAGPQHF
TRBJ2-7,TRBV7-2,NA,CASSLGLAGGYEQYF
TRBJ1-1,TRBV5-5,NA,CASSLGLAGGYTEAFF
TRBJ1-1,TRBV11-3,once,CASSPGTGTNTEAFF
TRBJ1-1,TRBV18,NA,CASSPTRDRYTEAFF
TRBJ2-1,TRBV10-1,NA,CASSETSGSSYNEQFF
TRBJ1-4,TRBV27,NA,CASSRQGEKLFF
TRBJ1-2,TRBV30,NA,CAWTTGSYGYTF
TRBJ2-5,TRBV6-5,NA,CASSYSASGMQETQYF
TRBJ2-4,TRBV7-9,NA,CARILDGRETKNIQYF
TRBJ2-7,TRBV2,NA,CASTRTGGHEQYF
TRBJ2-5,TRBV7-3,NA,CASSSGLAVRETQYF
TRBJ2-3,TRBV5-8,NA,CASSSQFTSGRTDTQYF
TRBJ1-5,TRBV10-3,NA,CAISEGFGHDGAQHF